What follows is one T cell receptor beta chain and its context. TCRdb keeps only in-frame clones here, not all; method: immunoSEQ multiplex PCR. The sample yields around 7,000 clones, 82% seen once. The data belong to a study of control samples from healthy donors and cancer patients. The V end lost 6 bases, the J end lost 5 bases, and 11 bases lay between the germline ends. Germline-derived CDR1 and CDR2 are KGHSH and LQKENI. The CDR3 has 12 residues. The chain uses TRBV18 and TRBJ2-7; D remains ambiguous. Material for sequencing was PBMCs. This receptor was taken from a man between 65 and 80 years old with lung cancer. The CDR3 sequence is CASSQLPHEQYF. The CDR3 DNA reads TGTGCCAGCTCTCAACTACCCCACGAGCAGTACTTC.